Presented here are 14 T cell receptor beta chains from one specimen sequenced in a study of shared clonotypes between healthy human individuals. Method: immunoSEQ multiplex PCR; TCRdb's copy keeps in-frame clones and lacks some. Of over 850,000 clones listed, about 80% are singletons. The specimen was memory CD4+ T cells from PBMCs. As to subset: CD45RA-negative fraction. All receptors derive from a man between 18 and 35 years old in good health. Some clones in this sample may be carry-over from other donors' samples.

The chain joins TRBV6-5 to TRBJ2-1, with TRBD1 matching 8 bases. V gave up 2 bases and J gave up 8 bases; unmatched junction bases: 5. The CDR3 consists of 14 residues. Germline V gene data show CDR1 as MNHEY and CDR2 as SVGAGI. DNA for the CDR3: TGTGCCAGCAGTTACGACAGGGGCGTACATGAGCAGTTCTTC. Translation gives CASSYDRGVHEQFF.

A note on this clone: The sample contains more than one DNA sequence encoding this CDR3. The chain recombines TRBV11-2 with TRBJ1-1, with D uncertain. This CDR3 spans 13 amino acids. The V and J ends lost 4 bases and 3 bases respectively, with 9 bases between them. The germline V gene has CDR1 SGHAT and CDR2 FQNNGV. The CDR3 DNA is TGTGCCAGCAGCTACGAGGGAGACACTGAAGCTTTCTTT. Its translation: CASSYEGDTEAFF. Using reference TRBV11-2 and TRBJ1-1 for the parts outside the CDR3, the full variable domain is EAGVAQSPRYKIIEKRQSVAFWCNPISGHATLYWYQQILGQGPKLLIQFQNNGVVDDSQLPKDRFSAERLKGVDSTLKIQPAKLEDSAVYLCASSYEGDTEAFFGQGTRLTVV.

The chain joins TRBV7-8 to TRBJ2-5, with D possibly being TRBD1 (5 bases). In germline, CDR1 is SGHVS, CDR2 FQNEAQ. This CDR3 has 13 amino acids. Trimming took off 3 bases at V and 5 bases at J, with 10 bases between the two ends. In nucleotides, the CDR3 is TGTGCCAGCAGCTTCACAGGCCGGGAGACCCAGTACTTC. Its translation is CASSFTGRETQYF.

This chain joins TRBV18 and TRBJ2-1; 14 bases are shared with TRBD2. This CDR3 has 15 residues. Germline CDR1 is KGHSH and CDR2 is LQKENI. J gave up 5 bases and V 5 bases, and 2 bases lay outside the gene matches. The CDR3 is CASSGLAGGHNEQFF. CDR3 nucleotides: TGTGCCAGCTCAGGACTAGCGGGAGGTCACAATGAGCAGTTCTTC.

The genes are TRBV5-1 and TRBJ1-1, with D uncertain. The CDR3 totals 14 residues. Looked up from germline, CDR1 is SGHRS and CDR2 is YFSETQ. V was cut by 3 bases and J by 4 bases, with 13 bases left in between. DNA for the CDR3: TGCGCCAGCAGCTCAAAAGGACTGGGCACTGAAGCTTTCTTT. Translated: CASSSKGLGTEAFF.

This clone was observed once. The V and J genes are TRBV10-3 and TRBJ2-1; 10 bases are shared with TRBD2. The trim removed 1 base at V and 8 bases at J, leaving 11 bases unmatched. Germline CDR1 reads ENHRY; CDR2 reads SYGVKD. CDR3 size: 17 residues. CDR3 sequence: CAISEWGTSGTGDEQFF. Here the CDR3 DNA reads TGTGCCATCAGTGAGTGGGGAACTAGCGGGACCGGGGATGAGCAGTTCTTC.

V and J are TRBV6-5 and TRBJ2-7, with D perhaps TRBD1 (6 bases). The germline CDR1 and CDR2 sequences are MNHEY and SVGAGI. The CDR3 sequence is 12 residues long. The V end lost 6 bases, the J end lost 6 bases, and 12 bases lay between the germline ends. This CDR3 reads CASSSQGTEQYF. CDR3 DNA: TGTGCCAGCAGCTCACAGGGTACCGAGCAGTACTTC.

This chain joins TRBV5-6 and TRBJ2-5; D is possibly TRBD1 (5 bases). This CDR3 comprises 14 residues. Germline CDR1 and CDR2: SGHDT and YYEEEE. V was clipped by 1 base and J by 5 bases, with 12 bases between them. The CDR3: CASSLRGMEETQYF. The CDR3 region has the DNA TGTGCCAGCAGCTTGAGGGGAATGGAGGAGACCCAGTACTTC.

This chain links TRBV4-3 with TRBJ1-4, with unresolved D. The CDR3 runs 15 residues. CDR1 and CDR2 from the germline V gene are LGHNA and YSLEER. V lost 3 bases, J lost 8 bases, and 16 bases lay in between. CDR3 residues: CASSQADLGREKLFF. CDR3 DNA sequence: TGCGCCAGCAGCCAGGCAGACTTAGGGCGGGAAAAACTGTTTTTT.

V usage is TRBV10-3 and J usage is TRBJ2-1; D may be TRBD2 (5 bases). Trimming shortened V by 5 bases and J by 0 bases, and 11 bases separated the two germline ends. The CDR3 has 15 amino acids. The germline V gene has CDR1 ENHRY and CDR2 SYGVKD. CDR3: CAISSIGGSYNEQFF. As DNA, the CDR3 is TGTGCCATCAGTTCAATCGGAGGCTCCTACAATGAGCAGTTCTTC.

V gene TRBV4-2 combines with J gene TRBJ1-4, with TRBD1 as a possible D gene (5 bases). The CDR3 is 12 residues long. Looked up from germline, CDR1 is LGHNA and CDR2 is YNFKEQ. Trimming cost V 4 bases and J 6 bases, with 6 bases left between them. The CDR3 reads CASSRGDEKLFF. The CDR3 coding sequence is TGTGCCAGCAGCCGGGGCGATGAAAAACTGTTTTTT.

The rearrangement uses TRBV5-1 and TRBJ2-7; 7 bases align to TRBD1. CDR1 is SGHRS and CDR2 is YFSETQ in the germline V gene. CDR3 length: 14 amino acids. V gave up 4 bases and J gave up 2 bases; unmatched junction bases: 6. The DNA for the CDR3 is TGCGCCAGCAGCGTCGGGGACAGTCCCTACGAGCAGTACTTC. As protein: CASSVGDSPYEQYF.

This clone was detected only a few times. This rearrangement joins TRBV5-1 to TRBJ2-3; D remains unclear. Germline CDR1 reads SGHRS; CDR2 reads YFSETQ. Between the trimmed V and J ends, which lost 1 base and 2 bases, there was a span of 8 bases. The CDR3 length is 14 residues. The CDR3 DNA reads as TGCGCCAGCAGCTTGTCTCCGTACACAGATACGCAGTATTTT. Its translation: CASSLSPYTDTQYF.

The CDR3, as DNA: TGCAGTGCTAGAGAGGACAATGAGCAGTTCTTC. It is translated as CSAREDNEQFF. V gene TRBV20-1 combines with J gene TRBJ2-1; D unclear. The germline CDR1 and CDR2 sequences are DFQATT and SNEGSKA (reference sequence). Trimming cost V 0 bases and J 5 bases, with 2 bases left between them. The CDR3 is 11 amino acids.